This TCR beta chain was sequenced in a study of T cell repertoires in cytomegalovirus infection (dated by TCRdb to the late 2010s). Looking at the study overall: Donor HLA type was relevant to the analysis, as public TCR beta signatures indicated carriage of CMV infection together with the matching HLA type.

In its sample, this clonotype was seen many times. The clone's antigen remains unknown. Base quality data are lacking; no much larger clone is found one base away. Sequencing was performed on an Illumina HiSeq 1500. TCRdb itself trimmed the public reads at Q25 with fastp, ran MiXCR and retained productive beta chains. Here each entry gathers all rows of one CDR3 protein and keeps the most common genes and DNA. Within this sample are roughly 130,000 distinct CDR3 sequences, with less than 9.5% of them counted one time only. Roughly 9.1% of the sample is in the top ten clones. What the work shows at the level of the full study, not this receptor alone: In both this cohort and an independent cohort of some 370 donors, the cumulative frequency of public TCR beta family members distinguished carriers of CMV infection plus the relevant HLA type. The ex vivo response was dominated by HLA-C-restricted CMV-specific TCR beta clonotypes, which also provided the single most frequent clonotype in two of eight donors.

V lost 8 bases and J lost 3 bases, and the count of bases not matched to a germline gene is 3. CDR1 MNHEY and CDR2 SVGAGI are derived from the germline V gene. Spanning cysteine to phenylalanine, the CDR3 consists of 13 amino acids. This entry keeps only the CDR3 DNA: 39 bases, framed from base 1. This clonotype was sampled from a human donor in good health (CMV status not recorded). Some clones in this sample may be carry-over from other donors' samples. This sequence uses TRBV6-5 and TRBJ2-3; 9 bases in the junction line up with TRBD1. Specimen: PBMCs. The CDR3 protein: CASGTGLTDTQYF. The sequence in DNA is TGTGCCAGCGGGACAGGGTTAACAGATACGCAGTATTTT.